Following are 18 T cell receptor beta chains from one sample sequenced in a study of shared clonotypes between healthy human individuals. The table came from immunoSEQ multiplex PCR; TCRdb's copy has only in-frame clones and leaves some out. The table records millions of clones, over 85% of them present only once. Naive CD8 cells lacked CD45RO, underwent positive selection for CCR7 and left out terminally differentiated effector memory CD45RA+ cells. Input material: naive CD8+ T cells sorted from blood. These TCRs come from a man younger than 35 in good health.

This chain joins TRBV30 and TRBJ1-2; D gene uncertain. Trimming cost V 0 bases and J 0 bases, with 11 bases left between them. The germline gives CDR1 GTSNPN, CDR2 SVGIG (reference sequence). CDR3 length equals 15 residues. CDR3: CAWSVPPTTNYGYTF. CDR3 DNA: TGTGCCTGGAGTGTACCGCCGACGACTAACTATGGCTACACCTTC.

The V call is TRBV29-1, the J call TRBJ1-1; TRBD1 agrees at 7 bases. V trimming: 7 bases; J trimming: 5 bases; junction bases outside the gene matches: 4. CDR1 SQVTM and CDR2 ANQGSEA come from the germline V gene. This CDR3 has 11 residues. Here the CDR3 DNA reads TGCAGCGCATTACAGGGGACTGAAGCTTTCTTT. Protein product: CSALQGTEAFF. The full variable domain, in which reference TRBV29-1 and TRBJ1-1 provide the parts outside the CDR3, is SAVISQKPSRDICQRGTSLTIQCQVDSQVTMMFWYRQQPGQSLTLIATANQGSEATYESGFVIDKFPISRPNLTFSTLTVSNMSPEDSSIYLCSALQGTEAFFGQGTRLTVV.

This sequence joins TRBV5-4 and TRBJ2-3, with a possible D match to TRBD2 (6 bases). CDR1 is SGHNT, CDR2 YYREEE, per germline (reference sequence). V lost 0 bases and J lost 7, with 15 bases in between. The CDR3 has 15 residues. CDR3 nucleotide sequence: TGTGCCAGCAGCTTGGTGGGGGGAAGCCCTCATACGCAGTATTTT. This translates into CASSLVGGSPHTQYF.

A remark on this clone: The same CDR3 also results from other DNA sequences found in this sample. This chain joins TRBV28 and TRBJ2-1; 13 bases are shared with TRBD2. Trimming took 5 bases from V and 4 from J; bases not matched to a gene: 2. CDR3 length equals 15 residues. Per germline, CDR1 MDHEN and CDR2 SYDVKM. CDR3 protein: CASSPLAGGYNEQFF. DNA for the CDR3: TGTGCCAGCAGTCCACTAGCGGGGGGGTACAATGAGCAGTTCTTC.

V is TRBV20-1 and J is TRBJ1-2; no reliable D call. Germline-derived CDR1 and CDR2 are DFQATT and SNEGSKA (reference sequence). This CDR3 is 10 amino acids long. The V gene lost 4 bases and the J gene lost 6 bases, with 6 bases spanning the gap. The DNA of the CDR3 is TGCAGTGCTACTGGGAATGGCTACACCTTC. It encodes CSATGNGYTF.

About this clone itself: The same CDR3 arises from other DNA sequences in this sample as well. The chain carries TRBV7-9 and TRBJ1-2; D may be TRBD1 (6 bases). The CDR3 loop spans 13 amino acids. The germline V gene encodes CDR1 SEHNR and CDR2 FQNEAQ (reference sequence). Trimming cost V 2 bases and J 4 bases, with 8 bases left between them. The CDR3 DNA sequence: TGTGCCAGCAGCTTACCGGGGGCCTATGGCTACACCTTC. It specifies CASSLPGAYGYTF.

The V and J genes are TRBV30 and TRBJ1-6; maybe TRBD1 (5 bases). The V and J ends lost 0 bases and 6 bases respectively, with 9 bases between them. Germline-derived CDR1 and CDR2 are GTSNPN and SVGIG (reference sequence). The length of the CDR3 is 14 residues. This chain's CDR3 is CAWSVGVGNSPLHF. For the CDR3, the DNA is TGTGCCTGGAGTGTAGGGGTGGGTAATTCACCCCTCCACTTT.

The CDR3 here is CASSFRSQPQHF. The DNA of the CDR3 is TGTGCCAGCAGCTTTCGAAGTCAGCCCCAGCATTTT. This chain connects TRBV6-6 to TRBJ1-5; no definite D call. The CDR3 consists of 12 residues. Trimming removed 6 bases at V and 6 bases at J, with 9 bases between. The germline V gene has CDR1 MNHNY and CDR2 SVGAGI (reference sequence).

The CDR3 protein is CASSQTEMVDGGTYNEQFF. The CDR3 nucleotides are TGTGCCAGCAGTCAAACCGAGATGGTGGACGGGGGAACTTACAATGAGCAGTTCTTC. The chain recombines TRBV2 with TRBJ2-1, with D tentatively TRBD2 (6 bases). Germline-derived CDR1 and CDR2 are SNHLY and FYNNEI. V lost 5 bases and J lost 4, with 27 bases in between. This CDR3 region has 19 residues.

The V call is TRBV4-3, the J call TRBJ2-7; TRBD2 is a possible D gene (5 bases). This CDR3 is built from 13 residues. The V and J ends lost 0 bases and 5 bases respectively, with 8 bases between them. Germline V CDR1 and CDR2: LGHNA, YSLEER. CDR3 region: CASSQDTRNEQYF. CDR3 DNA: TGCGCCAGCAGCCAAGATACTAGAAACGAGCAGTACTTC.

J is TRBJ1-1 and V is TRBV25-1; D possibly corresponds to TRBD1 (6 bases). This CDR3 is 12 amino acids long. Germline V gene lookup returns CDR1 MGHDK and CDR2 SYGVNS. With 3 bases removed from V and 6 bases from J, the gap between germline ends came to 8 bases. CDR3 sequence reads: CASSEGAPEAFF. The CDR3 DNA sequence: TGTGCCAGCAGTGAGGGGGCCCCTGAAGCTTTCTTT.

The gene calls are TRBV4-2 and TRBJ1-4; no definite D call. The CDR3 is 13 amino acids. The V and J ends lost 1 base and 7 bases respectively, with 7 bases between them. Germline CDR1 LGHNA, CDR2 YNFKEQ. CDR3 protein: CASSQALSEKLFF. CDR3 nucleotide sequence: TGTGCCAGCAGCCAAGCCTTGAGTGAAAAACTGTTTTTT.

The gene calls are TRBV19 and TRBJ1-2, with D uncertain. The CDR3 spans 15 residues. With 4 bases removed from V and 8 bases from J, the gap between germline ends came to 20 bases. The germline gives CDR1 LNHDA, CDR2 SQIVND (reference sequence). The chain's CDR3 is CASSNPLPRAEGYTF. The DNA of the CDR3 is TGTGCCAGTAGTAACCCATTGCCTCGCGCTGAGGGCTACACCTTC.

CDR3 bases: TGTGCCAGCAGCCATAGACAGGCCTCAGATACGCAGTATTTT. Translating gives CASSHRQASDTQYF. The chain is built from TRBV6-5 and TRBJ2-3, with D possibly matching TRBD1 (6 bases). The CDR3 sequence is 14 residues long. CDR1 and CDR2 from the germline V gene are MNHEY and SVGAGI. V lost 6 bases to trimming and J lost 4 bases, with 14 bases between them.

The J gene is TRBJ2-7, the V gene TRBV18; 7 positions match TRBD1. Looked up from germline, CDR1 is KGHSH and CDR2 is LQKENI. This CDR3 has 14 residues. Trimming at V came to 5 bases and at J to 5 bases, leaving 9 bases not matched to a gene. In DNA, the CDR3 is TGTGCCAGCTCAACGACAGGGTTGGTCCACGAGCAGTACTTC. Amino acids: CASSTTGLVHEQYF.

Notes on this clone: Additional DNA sequences in this sample encode the identical CDR3. The rearrangement joins TRBV9 to TRBJ2-3; no clear D. Germline values: CDR1 SGDLS, CDR2 YYNGEE. Trimming pared 2 bases from V and 0 bases from J, leaving 4 bases between. The CDR3 consists of 13 residues. CDR3 bases: TGTGCCAGCAGCGTGCTAAGCACAGATACGCAGTATTTT. Translated, it gives CASSVLSTDTQYF.

This sequence joins TRBV5-6 and TRBJ2-7; 7 bases agree with TRBD2. CDR1 and CDR2 (germline): SGHDT, YYEEEE. The length of the CDR3 is 15 residues. With V trimmed by 1 base and J by 12 bases, 16 bases remained unmatched. CDR3 residues: CASSLLIAGFQGSYF. In DNA form, the CDR3 reads TGTGCCAGCAGCTTGTTAATAGCGGGCTTCCAAGGCTCGTACTTC.

The chain couples TRBV28 to TRBJ2-5, with a possible D match to TRBD1 (6 bases). Germline values: CDR1 MDHEN, CDR2 SYDVKM. The length of the CDR3 is 15 residues. V was cut by 2 bases and J by 2 bases, with 12 bases left in between. This CDR3 reads CASSLTGIEQETQYF. The CDR3 DNA reads TGTGCCAGCAGTTTAACAGGGATCGAACAAGAGACCCAGTACTTC.